This TCR beta chain was profiled in a study of T cell changes during pregnancy in multiple sclerosis. Germline loops: CDR1 SNHLY, CDR2 FYNNEI. V was pared by 6 bases and J by 2 bases, with 15 bases of the junction left unmatched. This CDR3 is built from 17 residues. Method: immunoSEQ multiplex PCR; TCRdb's copy keeps in-frame clones and lacks some. The sample lists 85,000 to 100,000 clones; over 85% were seen once. Sample: peripheral blood, taken after pregnancy. This sequence was found in a female donor with multiple sclerosis, enrolled in a pregnancy study. The rearrangement uses TRBV2 and TRBJ2-7; 8 nucleotides line up with TRBD2. CDR3 coding DNA: TGTGCCAGCAGGAAAAACGCGGGGGGACTGGCAACCTACGAGCAGTACTTC. This codes for CASRKNAGGLATYEQYF.